This T cell receptor (beta chain) was recorded in a study of OX40 agonist ivuxolimab in advanced cancers. Data came from immunoSEQ multiplex PCR; TCRdb stores just in-frame clones and leaves some out. The profile covers tens of thousands of clones, with approximately 91% appearing a single time and about 7.8% taken by the ten largest. This CDR3 contains 17 residues. From germline, CDR1 is LNHNV and CDR2 YYDKDF (reference sequence). V shed 1 base and J shed 2 bases, with 14 bases lying between them. V usage is TRBV15 and J usage is TRBJ1-4, with D unresolved. The clonotype comes from an adult with an advanced solid tumor such as melanoma, head and neck, liver or kidney cancer. The source was CD4+ or CD8+ T cells sorted from blood, collected in a trial of the OX40 agonist ivuxolimab. The DNA of the CDR3 is TGTGCCACCAGCAGAGCCGGGCGTTATGGGACTAATGAAAAACTGTTTTTT. This sequence encodes CATSRAGRYGTNEKLFF.